This T cell receptor (beta chain) emerged from a study of blood T cell repertoires in COVID-19 (dated by TCRdb to the early 2020s). With regard to the full study: The collaborator samples originated in the United States, Italy and Spain and spanned the acute and convalescent phases of COVID-19. The prospective study material was composed of cDNA or gDNA derived from T cells, B-cell-depleted T cells, or PBMCs. Deeply sampled blood TCRbeta repertoires from subjects exposed to, actively infected with, or recovered from COVID-19 were included in the dataset. The repertoires were released in a freely available public database meant as a resource for research on the immune response to SARS-CoV-2. The samples were drawn from two sources: the first 160 participants of the ongoing ImmuneRACE study, and some 1,300 subjects contributed by 6 global collaborators. Sample metadata almost always included a de-identified subject ID, COVID-19 status, age in years and sex. Where available, HLA class I and class II types were obtained from metadata supplied by the sample provider rather than from assay-based typing. Broader findings and caveats from the paper: How much clinical and demographic metadata was included differed by source and by participant, and the metadata was provided uncurated.

According to the germline V gene, CDR1 reads SQVTM and CDR2 reads ANQGSEA. Including the terminal cysteine and phenylalanine, the CDR3 comprises 12 residues. The CDR3 DNA has 36 bases and is translated from base 1. V and J lose 4 bases and 0 bases, and a span of 7 bases separates them. The immunoSEQ Assay, a bias-controlled multiplex PCR, was used to amplify TCRbeta CDR3 regions from genomic DNA. The study's own analysis went as follows. The number of nucleated cells in each sample was estimated from the amplification of reference gene primers within the assay. To quantify the absolute abundance of each unique TCRbeta CDR3 rearrangement, sequence reads were collapsed and filtered. For each sample, productive Simpson clonality was calculated as the square root of Simpson's diversity index across productive rearrangements. In TCRdb, the immuneACCESS table is reduced to in-frame sequences with V and J assigned. These tables do not hold every clone; where another copy was compared, an unresolved V gene accounts for under half, and the others remain unexplained. V, J and clone size are those of that table, while D and trimming were read from the DNA. The sample data list approximately 69,000 clones, and around 87% of these were observed just once. Around 10% of the sample comes from the top ten.

This clone has just one count. Its antigen is not yet known. No much larger clonotype is one base removed from it; base qualities were not supplied. The collaborating institutions used their own protocols to collect whole blood in K2EDTA tubes. For TCRbeta analysis, collaborator samples were shipped as frozen whole blood, as isolated PBMCs, or as DNA extracted from either sample type. The sequenced material came from peripheral blood. The clonotype originates from a human donor in a cohort sampled during active COVID-19. In this chain, TRBV29-1 is recombined with TRBJ2-7; TRBD2 is a weak D gene call, 5 bases matching. CDR3 loop: CSVGGFSYEQYF. The DNA reads as follows: TGCAGCGTTGGAGGGTTCTCCTACGAGCAGTACTTC.